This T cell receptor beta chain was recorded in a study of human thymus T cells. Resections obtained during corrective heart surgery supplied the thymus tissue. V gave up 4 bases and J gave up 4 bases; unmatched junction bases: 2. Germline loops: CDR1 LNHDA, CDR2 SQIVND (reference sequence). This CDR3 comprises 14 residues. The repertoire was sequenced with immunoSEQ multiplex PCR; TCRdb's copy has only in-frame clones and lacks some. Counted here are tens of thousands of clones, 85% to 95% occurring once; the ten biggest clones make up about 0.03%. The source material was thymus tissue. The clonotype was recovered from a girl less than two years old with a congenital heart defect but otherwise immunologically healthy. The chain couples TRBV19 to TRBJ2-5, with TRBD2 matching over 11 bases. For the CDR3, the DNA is TGTGCCAGTAGTACCGGACTAGCGGGAGAGACCCAGTACTTC. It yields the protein CASSTGLAGETQYF.